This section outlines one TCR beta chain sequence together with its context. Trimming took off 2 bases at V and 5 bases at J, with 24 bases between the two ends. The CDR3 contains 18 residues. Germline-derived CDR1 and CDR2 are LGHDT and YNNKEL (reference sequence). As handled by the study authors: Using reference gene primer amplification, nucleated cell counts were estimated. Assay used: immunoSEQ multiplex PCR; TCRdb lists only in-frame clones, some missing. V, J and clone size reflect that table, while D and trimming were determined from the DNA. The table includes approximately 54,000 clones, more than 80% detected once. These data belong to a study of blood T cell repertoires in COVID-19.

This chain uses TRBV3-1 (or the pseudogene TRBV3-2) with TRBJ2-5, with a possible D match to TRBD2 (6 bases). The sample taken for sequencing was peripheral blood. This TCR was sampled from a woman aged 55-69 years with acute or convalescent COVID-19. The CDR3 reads CASSQSRSRSPGRETQYF. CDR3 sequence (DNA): TGTGCCAGCAGCCAATCTAGGTCGCGGAGCCCGGGGAGGGAGACCCAGTACTTC.